This T cell receptor (beta chain) is drawn from a study of blood T cell repertoires in COVID-19. Study information: Whether acute or convalescent, the COVID-19 samples came from the United States, Italy and Spain.

V was shortened by 12 bases and J by 5 bases, with 18 bases between the two germline ends. This CDR3 is built from 13 residues. Per the germline V gene, CDR1 is KGHDR and CDR2 is SFDVKD. The participants were between roughly 18 and 90 years old and came from 20 to 30 US areas. Resolution of symptoms, clearance, or two negative PCRs was present in recovered Cohort 3 donors. In the source study's methods: From reference gene primer amplification, estimates of nucleated cell counts were derived. Sequencing was performed with immunoSEQ multiplex PCR; in TCRdb, only in-frame clones are kept and a portion is missing. D and trimming were read from the DNA, whereas the V and J calls and clone size are those reported in that table. The data contain fewer than 300,000 clones, 80% to 95% of them singletons.

The sequence came from a woman aged 25 to 39 who had recovered from COVID-19. The sequenced sample was PBMCs or T cells enriched from blood (not recorded which). The chain recombines TRBV24-1 with TRBJ1-1; possibly TRBD1 for D (5 bases). The CDR3: CAPTSGGGTEAFF. As DNA, the CDR3 is TGTGCCCCGACGTCGGGGGGAGGAACTGAAGCTTTCTTT.